The rows below give T cell receptor beta chains drawn from one sample of a study of blood T cell repertoires in COVID-19. Produced via immunoSEQ multiplex PCR; TCRdb's table is partial and in-frame only. The sample lists 120,000 or so clones, around 81% seen once, with roughly 4% in the top ten. The source material was peripheral blood. The receptors come from a woman between 50 and 59 years old with acute or convalescent COVID-19. The CDR3 runs from the conserved cysteine through the conserved F or W. Each record gives: V gene, D gene, CDR3 length, J gene, clone size, CDR3 protein, CDR3 DNA. The D gene is left open where the match is weak. For some rows the clone size is stated as once, few or many, or as a class when expanded; others skip it.

v_gene: TRBV18; d_gene: .; len: 13; j_gene: TRBJ2-1; abundance: .; CDR3aa: CASSRLGYNEQFF; CDR3nt: TGTGCCAGCTCACGACTGGGCTACAATGAGCAGTTCTTC
v_gene: TRBV11-2; d_gene: .; len: 13; j_gene: TRBJ2-1; abundance: .; CDR3aa: CASSKPGANEQFF; CDR3nt: TGTGCCAGCAGCAAACCGGGAGCCAATGAGCAGTTCTTC
v_gene: TRBV29-1; d_gene: .; len: 12; j_gene: TRBJ1-2; abundance: few; CDR3aa: CSVEGTSYGYTF; CDR3nt: TGCAGCGTTGAAGGGACATCCTATGGCTACACCTTC
v_gene: TRBV10-3; d_gene: TRBD1; len: 13; j_gene: TRBJ1-1; abundance: few; CDR3aa: CAIRDRGDYEAFF; CDR3nt: TGTGCCATCAGAGACAGGGGGGACTATGAAGCTTTCTTT
v_gene: TRBV5-1; d_gene: .; len: 17; j_gene: TRBJ1-1; abundance: .; CDR3aa: CASSLGSGGRSDTEAFF; CDR3nt: TGCGCCAGCAGCTTGGGTAGCGGGGGGCGCTCGGACACTGAAGCTTTCTTT
v_gene: TRBV12-3/TRBV12-4; d_gene: .; len: 12; j_gene: TRBJ1-2; abundance: .; CDR3aa: CASMDSVNGYTF; CDR3nt: TGTGCCAGCATGGACAGTGTTAATGGCTACACCTTC
v_gene: TRBV18; d_gene: .; len: 13; j_gene: TRBJ1-1; abundance: .; CDR3aa: CASCRTANTEAFF; CDR3nt: TGTGCCAGCTGTCGGACAGCCAACACTGAAGCTTTCTTT
v_gene: TRBV15; d_gene: .; len: 16; j_gene: TRBJ2-7; abundance: .; CDR3aa: CATSKGGGSNSYEQYF; CDR3nt: TGTGCCACCAGCAAGGGGGGGGGCTCCAACTCCTACGAGCAGTACTTC
v_gene: TRBV7-2; d_gene: .; len: 15; j_gene: TRBJ1-2; abundance: .; CDR3aa: CASSLGGGPNYGYTF; CDR3nt: TGTGCCAGCAGCTTAGGGGGCGGACCTAACTATGGCTACACCTTC
v_gene: TRBV6-5; d_gene: TRBD1; len: 15; j_gene: TRBJ1-6; abundance: .; CDR3aa: CASSRQGKGNSPLHF; CDR3nt: TGTGCCAGCAGTAGACAGGGGAAAGGTAATTCACCCCTCCACTTT
v_gene: TRBV12-5; d_gene: TRBD1; len: 13; j_gene: TRBJ1-2; abundance: .; CDR3aa: CASGQRDRGGYTF; CDR3nt: TGTGCTAGTGGTCAAAGGGACAGGGGTGGCTACACCTTC
v_gene: TRBV3-1/TRBV3-2; d_gene: .; len: 13; j_gene: TRBJ2-7; abundance: .; CDR3aa: CASSQVSGYEQYF; CDR3nt: TGTGCCAGCAGCCAAGTCTCGGGTTACGAGCAGTACTTC
v_gene: TRBV12-5; d_gene: .; len: 12; j_gene: TRBJ2-2; abundance: .; CDR3aa: CASGQRTGELFF; CDR3nt: TGTGCTAGTGGCCAGAGGACCGGGGAGCTGTTTTTT
v_gene: TRBV6-1; d_gene: .; len: 19; j_gene: TRBJ2-7; abundance: once; CDR3aa: CASSEGLGRAEISSYEQYF; CDR3nt: TGTGCCAGCAGTGAAGGGTTAGGCAGGGCGGAAATCAGCTCCTACGAGCAGTACTTC
v_gene: TRBV10-3; d_gene: .; len: 15; j_gene: TRBJ1-5; abundance: .; CDR3aa: CAISPQGLSNQPQHF; CDR3nt: TGTGCCATCAGTCCCCAGGGGCTTAGCAATCAGCCCCAGCATTTT
v_gene: TRBV19; d_gene: .; len: 14; j_gene: TRBJ1-4; abundance: .; CDR3aa: CASSWTTTNEKLFF; CDR3nt: TGTGCCAGTAGTTGGACAACAACTAATGAAAAACTGTTTTTT